This T cell receptor (beta chain) is from a study of monozygotic twins with inflammatory bowel disease. From the 5' RACE reads, TCRdb lists one entry per CDR3 protein and no DNA. Across about 380,000 distinct CDR3 sequences, the top ten clones capture just over 2.5% of the sample. The CDR3 is made up of 16 amino acids. CDR1 and CDR2 (germline): MNHEY, SVGAGI. The J gene is TRBJ2-2, the V gene TRBV6-5; lacking DNA, the TRBD2 call made by TCRdb goes unchecked. This clonotype was obtained from a human donor with ulcerative colitis or Crohn's disease, or a healthy co-twin of an affected twin (not recorded which). Sample: blood. CDR3 protein: CASSYTGGWGTGELFF.